The clone carrying this TCR beta chain occurred a few times. This entry is derived from a study of control samples from healthy donors and cancer patients. Generated by immunoSEQ multiplex PCR, the TCRdb table keeps only in-frame clones and is missing some. The sample has about 120,000 clones; about nine tenths are singletons. The source of this sequence is a man in his forties or fifties in good health. Sequenced material: blood.

The CDR3 DNA follows: TGTGCCAGCAGTTCGGGACGTCAAGGAGGCTACACCTTC. Amino acid sequence: CASSSGRQGGYTF. The chain has TRBV11-3 and TRBJ1-2; D might be TRBD1 (5 bases). V gave up 6 bases and J gave up 8 bases, with 16 bases separating them. CDR3 length: 13 amino acids. Germline CDR1 reads SGHNT; CDR2 reads YENEEA.